The 20 T cell receptor beta chains below were found in one sample sequenced in a study of beta chain features in type 1 diabetes (dated by TCRdb to between 2018 and 2020). Library prep was done by the immunoSEQ multiplex PCR assay. All of the isolated RNA was reverse transcribed with the High Capacity cDNA Reverse Transcription Kit, so expressed TCRB transcripts were sequenced. The table comes from immuneACCESS by way of TCRdb, which keeps in-frame sequences with V and J called. Part of the clones is missing from these tables; in studies checked, under half for an unresolved V gene and the rest for unknown reasons. The sample yields approximately 400,000 clones; over 13% were counted once. The ten largest clones represent about 0.02% of the sample. The source material was naive CD4+ T cells from blood. The cell subset or site label, as the study defines it: true naive CD4+ T cells. These TCRs come from a young woman in good health.

Only a few counts were recorded for this clone. The rearrangement links TRBV10-2 to TRBJ1-1; D is possibly TRBD1 (6 bases). V was clipped by 2 bases and J by 0 bases, with 13 bases between them. This CDR3 spans 16 amino acids. Germline V lookup: CDR1 WSHSY, CDR2 SAAADI. CDR3 bases: TGCGCCAGCAGTGAGAGTACCGGGACATTGAACACTGAAGCTTTCTTT. Amino acids: CASSESTGTLNTEAFF.

Worth noting for this clone: This specimen includes other DNA sequences encoding the same CDR3. The chain is built from TRBV5-1 and TRBJ2-7, with 7 nucleotides matching TRBD1. Germline-derived CDR1 and CDR2 are SGHRS and YFSETQ. Unmatched junction bases numbered 2, after V lost 2 bases and J lost 0 bases. CDR3 length: 14 amino acids. The CDR3 loop is CASSFGQASYEQYF. The CDR3 DNA reads TGCGCCAGCAGCTTCGGACAGGCCTCCTACGAGCAGTACTTC.

In this sample, this clone turned up a few times. The chain has TRBV10-2 and TRBJ1-4; the D gene is possibly TRBD1 (5 bases). Germline CDR1 reads WSHSY; CDR2 reads SAAADI. V was pared by 6 bases and J by 3 bases, with 11 bases between. This CDR3 has 14 amino acids. CDR3 sequence (DNA): TGCGCCAGCAGCCCCGGGGGTTCTAATGAAAAACTGTTTTTT. Encoded protein: CASSPGGSNEKLFF.

This clone was recorded a few times. The CDR3 DNA is TGTGCCAGCAGCTTCCCCCCGGGGCTAGCGGGAGCCCAAGAGACCCAGTACTTC. As protein: CASSFPPGLAGAQETQYF. The rearrangement links TRBV7-9 to TRBJ2-5, with 10 bases fitting TRBD2. CDR3 length: 18 residues. CDR1 and CDR2 (germline): SEHNR, FQNEAQ (reference sequence). V lost 3 bases and J lost 1; bases outside the gene matches: 11.

The chain carries TRBV14 and TRBJ1-1; no clear D gene. The V gene's germline CDR1 is SGHDN and CDR2 FVKESK. V dropped 2 bases and J dropped 4 bases, with 8 bases sitting between them. CDR3 length: 13 amino acids. CDR3: CASSQPPGTEAFF. DNA of the CDR3: TGTGCCAGCAGCCAACCTCCAGGCACTGAAGCTTTCTTT.

Only a few counts were recorded for this clone. The V and J genes are TRBV28 and TRBJ2-2; D not resolved. CDR1 MDHEN and CDR2 SYDVKM come from the germline V gene. Deletions cut 7 bases from V and 2 bases from J, with 5 bases between. CDR3 size: 12 residues. Written as DNA, the CDR3 is TGTGCCAGCAATAGTAACACCGGGGAGCTGTTTTTT. This encodes CASNSNTGELFF. Combining the CDR3 with reference TRBV28 and TRBJ2-2 gives the whole variable domain DVKVTQSSRYLVKRTGEKVFLECVQDMDHENMFWYRQDPGLGLRLIYFSYDVKMKEKGDIPEGYSVSREKKERFSLILESASTNQTSMYLCASNSNTGELFFGEGSRLTVL.

This rearrangement joins TRBV30 to TRBJ1-2; D unclear. The germline CDR1 and CDR2 sequences are GTSNPN and SVGIG (reference sequence). V dropped 1 base and J dropped 8 bases, with 17 bases sitting between them. The CDR3 loop spans 14 amino acids. As DNA, the CDR3 is TGTGCCTGGAGTGGGGTTAGCTTAATGAGGGGCTACACCTTC. It encodes CAWSGVSLMRGYTF.

This clone showed up just a few times. V usage is TRBV2 and J usage is TRBJ2-1; TRBD2 agrees at 7 bases. The CDR3 has 15 residues. The V segment lost 4 bases and the J segment 5 bases; nucleotides outside the gene matches: 8. In germline, CDR1 is SNHLY, CDR2 FYNNEI. The CDR3 is CASSGARGTNNEQFF. The CDR3 nucleotides are TGTGCCAGCAGTGGGGCCCGGGGGACTAACAATGAGCAGTTCTTC.

This clone was observed a few times. The chain links TRBV19 to TRBJ2-2, with D uncertain. Germline loops: CDR1 LNHDA, CDR2 SQIVND (reference sequence). The CDR3 covers 13 residues. The germline V and J ends were trimmed by 1 base and 7 bases, with 7 bases remaining between them. The CDR3 sequence is CASSIARIGELFF. CDR3 DNA: TGTGCCAGTAGTATAGCTCGTATCGGGGAGCTGTTTTTT. Full variable domain (remainder filled in from reference TRBV19 and TRBJ2-2): DGGITQSPKYLFRKEGQNVTLSCEQNLNHDAMYWYRQDPGQGLRLIYYSQIVNDFQKGDIAEGYSVSREKKESFPLTVTSAQKNPTAFYLCASSIARIGELFFGEGSRLTVL.

This clone has just a few counts. The rearrangement uses TRBV7-9 and TRBJ1-1; D perhaps matches TRBD1 (5 bases). Germline CDR1 SEHNR, CDR2 FQNEAQ (reference sequence). V was shortened by 5 bases and J by 4 bases, with 14 bases between the two germline ends. CDR3 length: 14 residues. CDR3 DNA sequence: TGTGCCAGCAGCCCCTACGGCGGGGGCACTGAAGCTTTCTTT. This sequence encodes CASSPYGGGTEAFF.

This rearrangement joins TRBV4-2 to TRBJ2-3, with a possible D match to TRBD2 (5 bases). There are 13 residues in the CDR3. CDR1 and CDR2 from the germline V gene are LGHNA and YNFKEQ. Trimming cost V 5 bases and J 2 bases, with 8 bases left between them. CDR3 coding DNA: TGTGCCAGCAGCGGGAGCCCCACAGATACGCAGTATTTT. It codes for CASSGSPTDTQYF.

This clone has more than one count but fewer than ten. The chain employs TRBV7-2 and TRBJ2-4, with TRBD1 identical over 9 bases. This CDR3 has 13 residues. J gave up 12 bases and V 3 bases, and 6 bases lay outside the gene matches. Germline V gene sequence: CDR1 SGHTA, CDR2 FQGNSA. The CDR3 protein is CASSFGDRVYQYF. The DNA of the CDR3 is TGTGCCAGCAGCTTCGGGGACAGGGTGTATCAGTACTTC.

This chain uses TRBV6-5 with TRBJ2-5, with 7 bases lining up with TRBD1. The V segment lost 6 bases and the J segment 5 bases; nucleotides outside the gene matches: 9. Looked up from germline, CDR1 is MNHEY and CDR2 is SVGAGI. This CDR3 is built from 14 residues. CDR3 protein: CASSPRRGQETQYF. CDR3 DNA sequence: TGTGCCAGCAGCCCCCGTAGGGGACAGGAGACCCAGTACTTC.

A few counts support this clone. The chain recombines TRBV5-4 with TRBJ2-1; 10 positions match TRBD2. V lost 3 bases and J lost 6; bases outside the gene matches: 6. The CDR3 is 15 amino acids. Looked up from germline, CDR1 is SGHNT and CDR2 is YYREEE (reference sequence). DNA for the CDR3: TGTGCCAGCAGCTCGACAGGGACTAGCGTCAATGAGCAGTTCTTC. Translating gives CASSSTGTSVNEQFF.

The chain couples TRBV4-2 to TRBJ2-1; 8 positions agree with TRBD2. Unmatched junction bases numbered 17, after V lost 1 base and J lost 0 bases. The CDR3 runs to 21 residues. Per germline, CDR1 LGHNA and CDR2 YNFKEQ. The CDR3 nucleotides read TGTGCCAGCAGCCAAGTTGTGGGGTTGGCGGGAGGTTCGAGCTCCTACAATGAGCAGTTCTTC. Translation gives CASSQVVGLAGGSSSYNEQFF.

The chain uses TRBV4-1 and TRBJ2-1, with 10 bases lining up with TRBD2. The V gene end was trimmed by 6 bases and the J gene end by 4 bases; junction bases not matched to a gene: 9. CDR3 length equals 16 residues. Germline CDR1 is MGHRA and CDR2 is YSYEKL. CDR3 residues: CASRQPGTSEYNEQFF. The CDR3 nucleotides are TGCGCCAGCAGACAACCCGGGACTAGCGAATACAATGAGCAGTTCTTC.

This clone was observed a few times. The chain uses TRBV25-1 and TRBJ2-3, with unresolved D. Trimming cost V 4 bases and J 1 base, with 6 bases left between them. Germline V gives CDR1 MGHDK, CDR2 SYGVNS. The CDR3 sequence is 13 residues long. The CDR3: CASSVPGTDTQYF. The CDR3 DNA follows: TGTGCCAGCAGTGTCCCCGGCACAGATACGCAGTATTTT.

The rearrangement joins TRBV9 to TRBJ2-7; 8 nucleotides line up with TRBD2. V gave up 0 bases and J gave up 5 bases; unmatched junction bases: 7. The CDR3 runs to 15 residues. The germline V gene encodes CDR1 SGDLS and CDR2 YYNGEE. DNA for the CDR3: TGTGCCAGCAGCGTAGAGGCGGGAGGAGTCCACGAGCAGTACTTC. Translation gives CASSVEAGGVHEQYF. The variable domain in full, completed from reference TRBV9 and TRBJ2-7, reads DSGVTQTPKHLITATGQRVTLRCSPRSGDLSVYWYQQSLDQGLQFLIQYYNGEERAKGNILERFSAQQFPDLHSELNLSSLELGDSALYFCASSVEAGGVHEQYFGPGTRLTVT.

This clone came up a few times. The chain employs TRBV28 and TRBJ1-5, with TRBD1 matching over 10 bases. CDR1 MDHEN and CDR2 SYDVKM come from the germline V gene. J gave up 2 bases and V 6 bases, and 4 bases lay outside the gene matches. The CDR3 covers 15 residues. The CDR3 reads CASSLTGGGNQPQHF. DNA for the CDR3: TGTGCCAGCAGCCTGACAGGGGGCGGCAATCAGCCCCAGCATTTT.

This clone turned up a few times. This sequence joins TRBV9 and TRBJ2-7; 14 nucleotides match TRBD2. CDR3 length: 15 residues. Germline V gives CDR1 SGDLS, CDR2 YYNGEE. The J segment lost 7 bases and the V segment lost 4 bases, leaving 7 bases of the junction unmatched. The CDR3 region is CASSQGLAGDKEQYF. CDR3 DNA sequence: TGTGCCAGCAGCCAGGGACTAGCGGGAGATAAAGAGCAGTACTTC.